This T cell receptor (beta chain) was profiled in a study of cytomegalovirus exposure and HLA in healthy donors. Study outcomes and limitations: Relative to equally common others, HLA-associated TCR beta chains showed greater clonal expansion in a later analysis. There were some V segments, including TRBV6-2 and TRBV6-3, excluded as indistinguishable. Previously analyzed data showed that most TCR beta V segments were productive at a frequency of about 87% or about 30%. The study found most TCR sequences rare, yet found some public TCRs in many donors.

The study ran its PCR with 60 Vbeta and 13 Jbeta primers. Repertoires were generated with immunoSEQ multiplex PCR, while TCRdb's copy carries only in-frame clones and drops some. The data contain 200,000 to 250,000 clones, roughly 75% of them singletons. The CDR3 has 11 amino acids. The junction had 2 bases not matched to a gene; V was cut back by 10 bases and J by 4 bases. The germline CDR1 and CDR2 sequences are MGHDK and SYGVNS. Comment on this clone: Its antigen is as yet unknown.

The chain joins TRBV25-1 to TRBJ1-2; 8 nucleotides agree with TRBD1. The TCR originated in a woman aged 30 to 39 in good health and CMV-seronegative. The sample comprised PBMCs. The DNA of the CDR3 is TGTGCCACCGGGACAGGCTATGGCTACACCTTC. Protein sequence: CATGTGYGYTF.